One T cell receptor beta chain is described in this entry. Its specificity is unknown. The PBMC came from buffy coats of healthy donors. Negative magnetic separation was used for the enrichment of total CD8+ T cells. The starting material, duplicate vials of about 150,000 sorted CD8+ T cells per subset, provided the RNA. The sample originates from a study of human CD8 memory T cell subsets. Generation of TCR beta libraries used UMI-labeled 5' RACE. With the 5' RACE reads reprocessed, TCRdb shows one record per CDR3 protein and no DNA. This repertoire includes more than 7,500 distinct CDR3 sequences. Study results and limitations: What was sequenced in this study was only the T cell receptor beta chains.

There are 16 residues in the CDR3. Germline V CDR1 and CDR2: MNHEY, SVGAGI. V and J are TRBV6-5 and TRBJ1-1; without DNA, the TCRdb call of TRBD1 cannot be checked. The sequencing input was CD8+ T cells from PBMCs. The TCR sequence derives from a human donor in good health. The CDR3 spells CASSSLFRGPNTEAFF.